The T cell receptor (beta chain) described here comes from a study of T cell responses to AZD1222 COVID-19 vaccine. Study-level results: Donors were chiefly white British, with a greater number of females, and clonal diversity was perhaps underestimated. Nearly half of the spike-specific TCRs reportedly recognize variant regions that carry no mutations. Baseline serostatus was positive in only six AZD1222 recipients.

V gave up 1 base and J gave up 9 bases; unmatched junction bases: 5. This CDR3 contains 16 residues. The germline V gene has CDR1 SGHAT and CDR2 FQNNGV. This clone showed up just once. The antigen is unknown. Generated by immunoSEQ multiplex PCR, the TCRdb table keeps only in-frame clones and is missing some. The sample records some 74,000 clones, around 90% being singletons. This specimen consisted of peripheral blood, obtained 28 days after the second AZD1222 dose. The chain links TRBV11-2 to TRBJ2-1, with 14 nucleotides matching TRBD2. The receptor comes from an adult who received the AZD1222 COVID-19 vaccine. Here the CDR3 reads CASSLGPGLAGVEQFF. In DNA form, the CDR3 reads TGTGCCAGCAGCTTAGGTCCGGGACTAGCGGGAGTTGAGCAGTTCTTC.